This TCR beta chain was recovered during a study of cytomegalovirus exposure and HLA in healthy donors. In the study overall: The 120 or so validation repertoires were reported in a later analysis to have been generated on the same platform as the 666 first-cohort repertoires. Study-wide findings and caveats: Some public TCRs appeared in many individuals, while most sequences were rare. High specificity and sensitivity for cytomegalovirus status were reported for the classifier. The authors confirmed in vitro that a few CMV-associated chains were specific for CMV antigens.

The length of the CDR3 is 13 residues. CDR1 SGHAT and CDR2 FQDESV come from the germline V gene (reference sequence). Trimming removed 5 bases at V and 1 base at J, with 8 bases between. This clone was observed a few times. What it binds is not known. Here immunoSEQ multiplex PCR was the method, and the copy in TCRdb shows in-frame clones only, minus some. The data hold 90,000 to 130,000 clones, with approximately 88% observed a single time. The chain combines TRBV11-1 with TRBJ2-5; weak D call: TRBD1 (5 bases). Material: PBMCs. This TCR derives from a woman in her thirties in good health and CMV-seropositive. The CDR3 loop is CASSPGSQETQYF. DNA of the CDR3: TGTGCCAGCAGCCCAGGGTCCCAAGAGACCCAGTACTTC. The whole variable domain, filled in from reference TRBV11-1 and TRBJ2-5, reads EAEVAQSPRYKITEKSQAVAFWCDPISGHATLYWYRQILGQGPELLVQFQDESVVDDSQLPKDRFSAERLKGVDSTLKIQPAELGDSAMYLCASSPGSQETQYFGPGTRLLVL.